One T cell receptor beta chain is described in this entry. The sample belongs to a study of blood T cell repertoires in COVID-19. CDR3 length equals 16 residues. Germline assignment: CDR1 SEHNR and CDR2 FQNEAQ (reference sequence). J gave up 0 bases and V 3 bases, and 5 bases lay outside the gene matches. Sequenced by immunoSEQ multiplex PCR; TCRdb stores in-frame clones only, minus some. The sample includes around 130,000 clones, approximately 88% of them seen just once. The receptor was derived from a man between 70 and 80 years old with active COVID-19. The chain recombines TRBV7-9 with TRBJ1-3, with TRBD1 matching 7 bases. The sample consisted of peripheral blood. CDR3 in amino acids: CASSLGGQFSGNTIYF. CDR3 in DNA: TGTGCCAGCAGCTTGGGGGGACAGTTCTCTGGAAACACCATATATTTT.